The text below deals with one T cell receptor (beta chain). This entry is derived from a study of blood T cell repertoires in COVID-19. Background on the study: COVID-19 samples, acute and convalescent, were from the United States, Italy and Spain. PBMCs, B-cell-depleted T cells, or T cells were the source of the cDNA or gDNA that made up the material.

Per the authors' pipeline: For nucleated cells, counts were estimated from reference gene primer amplification. Profiled with immunoSEQ multiplex PCR; TCRdb holds only in-frame clones, not every one. The V and J calls and clone size are taken from that table; D and trimming were inferred from the DNA. The sample lists 150,000 to 200,000 clones; about four fifths were seen once. One Seattle source followed patients from active infection through their disease course. Sequences were obtained from peripheral blood. This clonotype was sampled from a woman aged 40 to 50 with COVID-19, enrolled during active disease.

The chain's CDR3 is CAWTKGQGQSRNTIYF. CDR3 coding DNA: TGTGCCTGGACCAAAGGACAGGGGCAGTCGCGAAACACCATATATTTT. The gene calls are TRBV30 and TRBJ1-3; 9 bases are a match to TRBD1. The CDR3 length is 16 residues. In germline, CDR1 is GTSNPN, CDR2 SVGIG (reference sequence). The trim removed 4 bases at V and 5 bases at J, leaving 12 bases unmatched.